This T cell receptor beta chain emerged from a study of blood T cell repertoires in COVID-19. Study-wide context: Whether acute or convalescent, the COVID-19 samples came from the United States, Italy and Spain. T cells, B-cell-depleted T cells, or PBMCs supplied cDNA or gDNA.

Self-reported history from a screening survey and questionnaire set each donor's cohort. Authors' processing steps: Reference gene primer amplification gave estimated nucleated cell counts. Sequencing used immunoSEQ multiplex PCR; TCRdb keeps in-frame clones, though not all of them. V and J calls and clone size are copied from that table; D and trimming were computed from the DNA. This table has fewer than 150,000 clones, under 85% appearing once. Germline V gives CDR1 GTSNPN, CDR2 SVGIG (reference sequence). This CDR3 contains 13 residues. V was pared by 3 bases and J by 5 bases, with 10 bases between.

The chain employs TRBV30 and TRBJ2-2, with D possibly matching TRBD1 (5 bases). This receptor was taken from a woman in her late teens or twenties who had been exposed to COVID-19. Sequencing input: PBMCs or T cells enriched from blood (not recorded which). The CDR3 loop is CAWRMGQTGELFF. The CDR3 nucleotides read TGTGCCTGGAGAATGGGGCAGACCGGGGAGCTGTTTTTT. The full variable domain, its missing parts supplied by reference TRBV30 and TRBJ2-2, is SQTIHQWPATLVQPVGSPLSLECTVEGTSNPNLYWYRQAAGRGLQLLFYSVGIGQISSEVPQNLSASRPQDRQFILSSKKLLLSDSGFYLCAWRMGQTGELFFGEGSRLTVL.